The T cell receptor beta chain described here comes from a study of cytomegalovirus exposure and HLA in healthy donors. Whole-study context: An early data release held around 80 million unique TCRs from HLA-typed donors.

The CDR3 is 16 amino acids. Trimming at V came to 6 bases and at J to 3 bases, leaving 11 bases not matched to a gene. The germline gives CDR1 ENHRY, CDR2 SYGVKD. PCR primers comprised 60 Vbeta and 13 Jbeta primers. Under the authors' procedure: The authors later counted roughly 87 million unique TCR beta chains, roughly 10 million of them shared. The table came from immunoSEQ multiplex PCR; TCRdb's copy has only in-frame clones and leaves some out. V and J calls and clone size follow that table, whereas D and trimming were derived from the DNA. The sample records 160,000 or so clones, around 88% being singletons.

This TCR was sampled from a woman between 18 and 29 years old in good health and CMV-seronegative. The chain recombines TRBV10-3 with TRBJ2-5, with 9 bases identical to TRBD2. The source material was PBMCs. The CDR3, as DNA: TGTGCCATCAGCGCGCGGGCGGGAGGGATGGAAGAGACCCAGTACTTC. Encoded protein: CAISARAGGMEETQYF.